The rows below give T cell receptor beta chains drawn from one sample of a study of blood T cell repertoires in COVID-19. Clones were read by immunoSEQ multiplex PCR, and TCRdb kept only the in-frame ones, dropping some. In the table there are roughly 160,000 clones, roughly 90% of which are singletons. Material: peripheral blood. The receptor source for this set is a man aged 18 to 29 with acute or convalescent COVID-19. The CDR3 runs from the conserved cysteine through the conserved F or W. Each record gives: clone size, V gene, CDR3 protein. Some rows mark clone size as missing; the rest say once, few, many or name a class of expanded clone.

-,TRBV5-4,CASSLGTPNTGELFF
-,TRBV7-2,CASSLDPGAHGLGYTF
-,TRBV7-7,CASSSGLAAYNEQFF
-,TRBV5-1,CASSLEQGRVEQYF
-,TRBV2,CASSEREGSGGYTF
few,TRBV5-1,CASSLNPGLAGGSYNEQFF
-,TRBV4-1,CASSQETGVNYGYTF
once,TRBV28,CASSRDEGTSRNNEQFF
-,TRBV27,CASTWGDTQYF
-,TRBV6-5,CASSHSTGRTEAFF
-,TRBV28,CASSLSGQGPYEQYF
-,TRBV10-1,CASSKPGQGVDEQFF
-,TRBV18,CASSPGGENQPQHF
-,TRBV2,CASSARPQGNQPQHF
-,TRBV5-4,CASRKSTGGKRSPLHF
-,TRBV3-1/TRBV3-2,CASSQRTGSNTEAFF
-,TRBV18,CASSPEQGDLEGYTF
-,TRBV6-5,CASSYRTGLSNTEAFF
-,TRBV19,CASSQTGQNTEAFF
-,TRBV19,CASSMNSGGGETQYF
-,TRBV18,CASSPLPGTGGYEQYF
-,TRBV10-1,CASSGTRPTDTQYF
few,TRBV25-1,CASSEGVGQGSETQYF
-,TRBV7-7,CASSSPPDRDSYEQYF
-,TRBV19,CATDSGQGKLFF
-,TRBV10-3,CAISESDRSNTEAFF
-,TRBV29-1,CSVVGTFNTEAFF
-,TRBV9,CASSVLAQANTGELFF
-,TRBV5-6,CASCLRQTSIPGTDTQYF
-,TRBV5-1,CASSLGTGKAASGYTF
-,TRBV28,CASSFTSVDGYEQYF
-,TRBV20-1,CSASYRSSYEQYF
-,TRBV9,CASSPGTGGRGGYTF
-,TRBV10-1,CASSDIVLAGTDTQYF
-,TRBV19,CASSLGPPQSTDTQYF
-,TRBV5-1,CASSFGSGGNTEAFF
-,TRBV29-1,CSVEERGASEKLFF
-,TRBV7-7,CASSLGGPGDEKLFF
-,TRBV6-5,CASSPRPRGNEQYF
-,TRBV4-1,CASSYGQGGYEQYF
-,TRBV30,CAWSLKGLYGYTF
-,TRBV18,CASSPSGTDTQYF
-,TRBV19,CASSIGQGATDTQYF